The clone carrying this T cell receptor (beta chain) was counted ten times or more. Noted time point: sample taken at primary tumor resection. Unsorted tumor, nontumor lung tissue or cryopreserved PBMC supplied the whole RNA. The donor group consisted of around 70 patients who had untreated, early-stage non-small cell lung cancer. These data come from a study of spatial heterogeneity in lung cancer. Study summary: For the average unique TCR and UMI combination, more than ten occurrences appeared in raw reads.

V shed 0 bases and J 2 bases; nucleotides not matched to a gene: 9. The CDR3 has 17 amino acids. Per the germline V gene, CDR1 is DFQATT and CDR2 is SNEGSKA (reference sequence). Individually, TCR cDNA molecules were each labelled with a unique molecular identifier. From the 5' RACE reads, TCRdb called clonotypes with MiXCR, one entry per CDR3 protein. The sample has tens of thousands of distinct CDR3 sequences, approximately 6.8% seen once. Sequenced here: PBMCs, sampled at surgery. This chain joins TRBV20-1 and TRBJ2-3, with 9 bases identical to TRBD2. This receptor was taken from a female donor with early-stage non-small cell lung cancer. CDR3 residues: CSARDSKTSGYTDTQYF. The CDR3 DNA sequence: TGCAGTGCTAGAGATAGCAAGACTAGCGGATACACAGATACGCAGTATTTT.